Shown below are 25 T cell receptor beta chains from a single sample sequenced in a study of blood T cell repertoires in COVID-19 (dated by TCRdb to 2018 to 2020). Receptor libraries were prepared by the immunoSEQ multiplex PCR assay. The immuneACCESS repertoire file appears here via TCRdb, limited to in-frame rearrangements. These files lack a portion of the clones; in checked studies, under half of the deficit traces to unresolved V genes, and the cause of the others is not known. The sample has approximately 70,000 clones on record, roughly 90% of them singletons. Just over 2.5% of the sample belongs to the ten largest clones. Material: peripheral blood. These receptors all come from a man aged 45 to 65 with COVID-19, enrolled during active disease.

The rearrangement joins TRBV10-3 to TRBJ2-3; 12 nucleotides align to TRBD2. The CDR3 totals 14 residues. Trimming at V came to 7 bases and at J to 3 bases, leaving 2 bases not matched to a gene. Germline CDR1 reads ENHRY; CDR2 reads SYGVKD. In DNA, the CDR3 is TGTGCCATCAAGGGGACTAGCGGGACAGATACGCAGTATTTT. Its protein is CAIKGTSGTDTQYF.

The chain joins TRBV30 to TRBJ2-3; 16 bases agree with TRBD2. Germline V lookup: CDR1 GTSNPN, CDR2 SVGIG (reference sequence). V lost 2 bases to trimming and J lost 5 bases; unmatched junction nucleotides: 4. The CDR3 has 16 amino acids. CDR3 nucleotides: TGTGCCTGGAGTCCGGGACTAGCGGGAGGGTTAGATACGCAGTATTTT. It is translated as CAWSPGLAGGLDTQYF.

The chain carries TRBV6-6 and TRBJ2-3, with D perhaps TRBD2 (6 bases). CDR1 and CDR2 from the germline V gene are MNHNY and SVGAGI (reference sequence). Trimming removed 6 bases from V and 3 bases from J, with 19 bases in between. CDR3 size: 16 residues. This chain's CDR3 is CASSHGRSSGTDTQYF. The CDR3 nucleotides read TGTGCCAGCAGCCACGGCAGGTCGAGCGGGACAGATACGCAGTATTTT.

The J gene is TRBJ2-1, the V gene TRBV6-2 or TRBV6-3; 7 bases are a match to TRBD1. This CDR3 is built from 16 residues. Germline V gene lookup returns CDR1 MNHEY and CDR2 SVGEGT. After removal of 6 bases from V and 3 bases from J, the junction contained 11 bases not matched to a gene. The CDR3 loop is CASSRLDRAFYNEQFF. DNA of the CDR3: TGTGCCAGCAGCCGTCTCGACAGGGCGTTCTACAATGAGCAGTTCTTC.

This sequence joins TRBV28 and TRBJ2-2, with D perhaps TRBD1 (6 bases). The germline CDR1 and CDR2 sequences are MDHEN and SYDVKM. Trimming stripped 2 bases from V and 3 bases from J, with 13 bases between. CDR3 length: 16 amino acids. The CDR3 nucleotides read TGTGCCAGCAGTTTAAGACAGGCGGTCCACACCGGGGAGCTGTTTTTT. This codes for CASSLRQAVHTGELFF.

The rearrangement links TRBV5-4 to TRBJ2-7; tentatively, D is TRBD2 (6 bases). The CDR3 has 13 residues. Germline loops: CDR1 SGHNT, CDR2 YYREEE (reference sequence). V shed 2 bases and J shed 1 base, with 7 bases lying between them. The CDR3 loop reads CASSFSGSYEQYF. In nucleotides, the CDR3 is TGTGCCAGCAGCTTTAGCGGTTCCTACGAGCAGTACTTC.

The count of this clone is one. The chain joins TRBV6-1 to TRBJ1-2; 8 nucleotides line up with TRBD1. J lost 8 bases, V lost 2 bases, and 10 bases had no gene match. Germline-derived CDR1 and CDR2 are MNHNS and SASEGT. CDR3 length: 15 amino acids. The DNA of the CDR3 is TGTGCCAGCAGTGAATATCCGACAGGGACAGGCGGCTACACCTTC. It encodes CASSEYPTGTGGYTF.

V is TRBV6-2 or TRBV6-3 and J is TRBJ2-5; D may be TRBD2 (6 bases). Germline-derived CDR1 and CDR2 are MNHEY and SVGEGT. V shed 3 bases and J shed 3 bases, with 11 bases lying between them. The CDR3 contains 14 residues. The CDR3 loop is CASSYASDKETQYF. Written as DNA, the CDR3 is TGTGCCAGCAGTTATGCTAGCGACAAAGAGACCCAGTACTTC.

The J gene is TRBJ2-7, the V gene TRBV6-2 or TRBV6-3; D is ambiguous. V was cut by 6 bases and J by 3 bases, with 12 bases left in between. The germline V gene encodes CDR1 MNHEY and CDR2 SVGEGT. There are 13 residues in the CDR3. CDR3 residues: CASSRSPGYEQYF. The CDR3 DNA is TGTGCCAGCAGCCGCTCTCCGGGCTACGAGCAGTACTTC.

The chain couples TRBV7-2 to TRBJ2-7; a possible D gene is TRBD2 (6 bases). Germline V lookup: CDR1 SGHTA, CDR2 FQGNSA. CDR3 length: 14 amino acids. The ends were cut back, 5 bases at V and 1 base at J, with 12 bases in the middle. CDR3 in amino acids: CASSIAGPSYEQYF. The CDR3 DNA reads TGTGCCAGCAGCATCGCGGGACCGTCCTACGAGCAGTACTTC.

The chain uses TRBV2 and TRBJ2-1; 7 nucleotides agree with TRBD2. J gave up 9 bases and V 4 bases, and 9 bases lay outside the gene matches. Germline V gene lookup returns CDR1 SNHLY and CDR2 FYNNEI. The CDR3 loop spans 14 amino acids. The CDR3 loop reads CASSGAGTTGEQFF. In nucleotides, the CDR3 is TGTGCCAGCAGTGGAGCCGGGACTACTGGTGAGCAGTTCTTC.

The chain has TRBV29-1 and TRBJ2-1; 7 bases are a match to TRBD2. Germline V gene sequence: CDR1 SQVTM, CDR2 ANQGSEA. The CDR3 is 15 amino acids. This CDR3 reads CRDPPWRERRNEQFF. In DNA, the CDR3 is TGCAGGGACCCGCCCTGGCGGGAGAGGCGCAATGAGCAGTTCTTC.

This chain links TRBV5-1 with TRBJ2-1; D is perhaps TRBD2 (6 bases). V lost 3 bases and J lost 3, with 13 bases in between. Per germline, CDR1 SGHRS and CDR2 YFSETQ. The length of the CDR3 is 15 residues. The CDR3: CASSSESGFYNEQFF. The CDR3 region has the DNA TGCGCCAGCAGCTCCGAAAGCGGGTTCTACAATGAGCAGTTCTTC.

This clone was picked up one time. CDR3 nucleotide sequence: TGTGCCAGCAGCATTAGTGGTACTATGAACACTGAAGCTTTCTTT. This gives the protein CASSISGTMNTEAFF. The V call is TRBV13, the J call TRBJ1-1; D gene ambiguous. The CDR3 covers 15 residues. CDR1 PRHDT and CDR2 FYEKMQ come from the germline V gene (reference sequence). V was shortened by 5 bases and J by 0 bases, with 13 bases between the two germline ends.

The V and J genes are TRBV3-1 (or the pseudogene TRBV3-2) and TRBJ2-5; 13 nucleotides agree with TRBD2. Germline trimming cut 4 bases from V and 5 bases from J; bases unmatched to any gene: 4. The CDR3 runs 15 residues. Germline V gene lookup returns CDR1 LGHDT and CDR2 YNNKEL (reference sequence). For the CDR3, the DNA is TGTGCCAGCAGCCGAACTAGCGGGAGGGGGGAGACCCAGTACTTC. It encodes CASSRTSGRGETQYF.

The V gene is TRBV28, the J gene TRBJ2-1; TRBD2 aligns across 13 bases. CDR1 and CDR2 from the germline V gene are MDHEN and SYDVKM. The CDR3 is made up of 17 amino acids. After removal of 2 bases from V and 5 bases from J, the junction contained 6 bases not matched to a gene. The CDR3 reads CASSLATSGRSNNEQFF. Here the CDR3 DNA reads TGTGCCAGCAGTTTAGCGACTAGCGGGAGGTCCAACAATGAGCAGTTCTTC.

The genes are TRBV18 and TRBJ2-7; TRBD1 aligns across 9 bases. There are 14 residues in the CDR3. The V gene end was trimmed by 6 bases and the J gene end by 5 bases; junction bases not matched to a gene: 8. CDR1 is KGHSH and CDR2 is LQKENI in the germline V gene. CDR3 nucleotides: TGTGCCAGCTCGGGGACAGGGTGGTTGGACGAGCAGTACTTC. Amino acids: CASSGTGWLDEQYF.

As DNA, the CDR3 is TGCGCCAGCAGCCCGGGGTTTGACAGGGGGGAAATCACCGGGGAGCTGTTTTTT. This gives the protein CASSPGFDRGEITGELFF. The J gene is TRBJ2-2, the V gene TRBV5-1, with TRBD1 matching 9 bases. Germline CDR1 reads SGHRS; CDR2 reads YFSETQ. The V segment lost 4 bases and the J segment 4 bases; nucleotides outside the gene matches: 14. The CDR3 runs to 18 residues.

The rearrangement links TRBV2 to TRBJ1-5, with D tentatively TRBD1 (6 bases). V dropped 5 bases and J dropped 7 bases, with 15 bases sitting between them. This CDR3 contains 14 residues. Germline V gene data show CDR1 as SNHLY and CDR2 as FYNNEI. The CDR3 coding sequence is TGTGCCAGCAGTACAAAGGGGACACCCCAGCCCCAGCATTTT. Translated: CASSTKGTPQPQHF.

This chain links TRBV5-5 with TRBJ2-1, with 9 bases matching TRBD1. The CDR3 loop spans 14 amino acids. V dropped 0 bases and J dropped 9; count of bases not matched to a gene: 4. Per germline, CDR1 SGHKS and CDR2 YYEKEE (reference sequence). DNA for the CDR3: TGTGCCAGCAGCTTGGACGGGACAGGGATTGAGCAGTTCTTC. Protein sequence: CASSLDGTGIEQFF.

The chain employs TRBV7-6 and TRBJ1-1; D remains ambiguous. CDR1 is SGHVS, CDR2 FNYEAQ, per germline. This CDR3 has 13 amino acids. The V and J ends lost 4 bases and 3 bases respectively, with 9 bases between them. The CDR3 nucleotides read TGTGCCAGCAGCTATGGGGAGGACACTGAAGCTTTCTTT. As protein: CASSYGEDTEAFF.

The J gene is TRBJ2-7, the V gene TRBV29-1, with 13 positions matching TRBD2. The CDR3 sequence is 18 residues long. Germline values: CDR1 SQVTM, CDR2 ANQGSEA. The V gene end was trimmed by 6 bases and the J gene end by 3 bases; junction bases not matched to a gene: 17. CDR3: CSVAAGGAGLAGIYEQYF. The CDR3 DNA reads TGCAGCGTAGCGGCAGGGGGCGCGGGACTAGCGGGGATCTACGAGCAGTACTTC.

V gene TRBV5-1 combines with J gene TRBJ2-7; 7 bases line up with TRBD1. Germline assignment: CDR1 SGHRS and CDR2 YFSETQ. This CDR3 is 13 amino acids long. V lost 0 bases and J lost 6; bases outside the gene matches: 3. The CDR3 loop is CASSLGQGLEQYF. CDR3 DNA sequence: TGCGCCAGCAGCTTGGGACAGGGCCTCGAGCAGTACTTC.

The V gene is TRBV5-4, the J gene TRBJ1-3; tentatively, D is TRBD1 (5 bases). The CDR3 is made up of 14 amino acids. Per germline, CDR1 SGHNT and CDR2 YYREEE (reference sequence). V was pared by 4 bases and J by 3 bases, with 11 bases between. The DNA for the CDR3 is TGTGCCAGCAGCACGCGGGACGGTGGAAACACCATATATTTT. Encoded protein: CASSTRDGGNTIYF.

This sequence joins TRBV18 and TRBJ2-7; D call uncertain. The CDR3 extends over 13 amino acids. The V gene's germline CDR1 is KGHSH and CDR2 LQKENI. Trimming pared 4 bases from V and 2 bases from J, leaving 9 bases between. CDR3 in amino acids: CASSLTETYEQYF. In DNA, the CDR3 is TGTGCCAGCTCACTCACAGAGACCTACGAGCAGTACTTC.